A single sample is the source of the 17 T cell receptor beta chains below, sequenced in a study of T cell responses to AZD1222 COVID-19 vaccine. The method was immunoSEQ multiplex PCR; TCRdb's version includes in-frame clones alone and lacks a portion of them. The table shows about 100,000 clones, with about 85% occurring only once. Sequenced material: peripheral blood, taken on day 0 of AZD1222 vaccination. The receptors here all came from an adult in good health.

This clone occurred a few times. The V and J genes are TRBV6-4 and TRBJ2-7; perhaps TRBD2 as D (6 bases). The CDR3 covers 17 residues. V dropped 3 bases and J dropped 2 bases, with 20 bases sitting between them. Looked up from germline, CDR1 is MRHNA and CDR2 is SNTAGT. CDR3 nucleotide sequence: TGTGCCAGCAGTGAAGAAGACCCGGGACTTTTCACCTACGAGCAGTACTTC. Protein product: CASSEEDPGLFTYEQYF.

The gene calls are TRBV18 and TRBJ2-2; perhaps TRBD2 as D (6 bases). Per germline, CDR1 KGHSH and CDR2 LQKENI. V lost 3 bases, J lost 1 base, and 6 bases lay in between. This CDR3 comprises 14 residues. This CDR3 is CASSPGGNTGELFF. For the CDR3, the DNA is TGTGCCAGCTCACCCGGGGGGAACACCGGGGAGCTGTTTTTT.

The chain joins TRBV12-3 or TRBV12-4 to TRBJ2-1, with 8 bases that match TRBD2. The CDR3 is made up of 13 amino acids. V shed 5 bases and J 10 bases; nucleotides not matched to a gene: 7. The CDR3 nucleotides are TGTGCCAGCAGTCCCCGGGGGGGAGGGGAGCAGTTCTTC. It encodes CASSPRGGGEQFF.

CDR3 residues: CASSPTLSGGNYGYTF. Here the CDR3 DNA reads TGCGCCAGCAGCCCAACCCTCTCAGGGGGAAACTATGGCTACACCTTC. This sequence joins TRBV4-1 and TRBJ1-2; 7 bases align to TRBD1. Germline V CDR1 and CDR2: MGHRA, YSYEKL. This CDR3 has 16 amino acids. The V segment lost 4 bases and the J segment 2 bases; nucleotides outside the gene matches: 10.

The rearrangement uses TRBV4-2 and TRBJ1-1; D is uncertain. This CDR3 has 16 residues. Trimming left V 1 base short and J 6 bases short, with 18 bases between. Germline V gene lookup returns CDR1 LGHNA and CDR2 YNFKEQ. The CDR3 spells CASSQVSKTATSEAFF. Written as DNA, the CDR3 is TGTGCCAGCAGCCAAGTAAGTAAGACGGCCACCTCTGAAGCTTTCTTT.

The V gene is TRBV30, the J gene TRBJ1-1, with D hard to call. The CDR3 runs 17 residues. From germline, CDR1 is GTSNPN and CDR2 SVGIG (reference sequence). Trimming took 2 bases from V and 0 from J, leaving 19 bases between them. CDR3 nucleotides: TGTGCCTGGAGTTCTATAGACATTGGAGGTATGAACACTGAAGCTTTCTTT. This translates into CAWSSIDIGGMNTEAFF.

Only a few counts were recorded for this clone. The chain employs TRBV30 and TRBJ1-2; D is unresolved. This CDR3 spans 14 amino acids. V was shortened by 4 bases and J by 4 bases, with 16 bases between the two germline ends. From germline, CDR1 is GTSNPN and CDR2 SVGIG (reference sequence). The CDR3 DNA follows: TGTGCCTGGAAAACACCTCAAGGGATCTATGGCTACACCTTC. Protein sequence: CAWKTPQGIYGYTF.

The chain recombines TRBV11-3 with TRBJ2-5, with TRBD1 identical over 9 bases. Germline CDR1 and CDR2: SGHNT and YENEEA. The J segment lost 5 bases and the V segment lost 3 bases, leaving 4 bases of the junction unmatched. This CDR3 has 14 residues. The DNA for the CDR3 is TGTGCCAGCAGCTTGGGACAGGGTCAGGAGACCCAGTACTTC. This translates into CASSLGQGQETQYF.

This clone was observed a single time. For the CDR3, the DNA is TGTGCCAGCAGTTTAGGGCAAGGGAACACTGAAGCTTTCTTT. This gives the protein CASSLGQGNTEAFF. The rearrangement joins TRBV28 to TRBJ1-1; D gene ambiguous. CDR3 length equals 14 residues. The V end was cut by 2 bases, the J end by 1 base, with 8 bases between. CDR1 and CDR2 from the germline V gene are MDHEN and SYDVKM.

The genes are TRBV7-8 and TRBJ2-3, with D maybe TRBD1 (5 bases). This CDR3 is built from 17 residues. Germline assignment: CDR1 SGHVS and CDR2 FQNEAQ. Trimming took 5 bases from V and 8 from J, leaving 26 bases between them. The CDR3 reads CASSPRFRVVQQGTQYF. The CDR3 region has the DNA TGTGCCAGCAGCCCCCGTTTCAGGGTTGTTCAGCAGGGTACGCAGTATTTT.

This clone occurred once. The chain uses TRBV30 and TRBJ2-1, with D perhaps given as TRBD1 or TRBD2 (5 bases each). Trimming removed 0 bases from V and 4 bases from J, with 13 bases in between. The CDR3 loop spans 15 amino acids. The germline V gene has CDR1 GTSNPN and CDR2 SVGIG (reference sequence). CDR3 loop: CAWSVGLARYNEQFF. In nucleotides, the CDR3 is TGTGCCTGGAGTGTGGGGCTAGCAAGGTACAATGAGCAGTTCTTC.

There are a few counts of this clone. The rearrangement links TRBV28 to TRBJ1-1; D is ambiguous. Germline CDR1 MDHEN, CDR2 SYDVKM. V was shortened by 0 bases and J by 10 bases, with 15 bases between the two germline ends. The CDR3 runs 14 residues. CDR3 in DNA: TGTGCCAGCAGTTTATGGGCTAAGAGGGCGGGAGCTTTCTTT. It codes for CASSLWAKRAGAFF.

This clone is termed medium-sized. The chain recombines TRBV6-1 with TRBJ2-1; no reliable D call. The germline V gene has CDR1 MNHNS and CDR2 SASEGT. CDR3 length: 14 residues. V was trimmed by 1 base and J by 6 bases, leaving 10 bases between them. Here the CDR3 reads CASSEGGVFNEQFF. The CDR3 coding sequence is TGTGCCAGCAGTGAAGGTGGAGTGTTCAATGAGCAGTTCTTC.

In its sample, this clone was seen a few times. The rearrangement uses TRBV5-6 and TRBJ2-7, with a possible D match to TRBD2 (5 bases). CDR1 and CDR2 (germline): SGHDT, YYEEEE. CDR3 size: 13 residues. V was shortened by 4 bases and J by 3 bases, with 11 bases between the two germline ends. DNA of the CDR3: TGTGCCAGCAGCGTCACCGGGGACTACGAGCAGTACTTC. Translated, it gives CASSVTGDYEQYF. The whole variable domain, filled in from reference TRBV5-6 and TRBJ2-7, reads DAGVTQSPTHLIKTRGQQVTLRCSPKSGHDTVSWYQQALGQGPQFIFQYYEEEERQRGNFPDRFSGHQFPNYSSELNVNALLLGDSALYLCASSVTGDYEQYFGPGTRLTVT.

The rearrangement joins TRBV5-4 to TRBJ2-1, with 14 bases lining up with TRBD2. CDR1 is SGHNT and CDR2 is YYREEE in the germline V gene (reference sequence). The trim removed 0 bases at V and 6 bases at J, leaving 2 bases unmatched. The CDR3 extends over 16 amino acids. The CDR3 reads CASSLGGLAGANEQFF. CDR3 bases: TGTGCCAGCAGCTTGGGGGGACTAGCGGGAGCCAATGAGCAGTTCTTC.

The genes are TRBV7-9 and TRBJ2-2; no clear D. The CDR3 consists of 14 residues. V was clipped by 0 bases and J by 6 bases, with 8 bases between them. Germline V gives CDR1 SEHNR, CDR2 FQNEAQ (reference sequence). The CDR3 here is CASSLANLAGELFF. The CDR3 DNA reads TGTGCCAGCAGCTTAGCCAATTTAGCCGGGGAGCTGTTTTTT.

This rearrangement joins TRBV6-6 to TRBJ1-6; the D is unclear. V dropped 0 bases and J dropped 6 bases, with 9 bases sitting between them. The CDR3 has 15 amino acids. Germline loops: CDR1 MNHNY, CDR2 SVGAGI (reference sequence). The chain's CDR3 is CASSYSKGLNSPLHF. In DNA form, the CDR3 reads TGTGCCAGCAGTTACTCGAAAGGCCTTAATTCACCCCTCCACTTT.